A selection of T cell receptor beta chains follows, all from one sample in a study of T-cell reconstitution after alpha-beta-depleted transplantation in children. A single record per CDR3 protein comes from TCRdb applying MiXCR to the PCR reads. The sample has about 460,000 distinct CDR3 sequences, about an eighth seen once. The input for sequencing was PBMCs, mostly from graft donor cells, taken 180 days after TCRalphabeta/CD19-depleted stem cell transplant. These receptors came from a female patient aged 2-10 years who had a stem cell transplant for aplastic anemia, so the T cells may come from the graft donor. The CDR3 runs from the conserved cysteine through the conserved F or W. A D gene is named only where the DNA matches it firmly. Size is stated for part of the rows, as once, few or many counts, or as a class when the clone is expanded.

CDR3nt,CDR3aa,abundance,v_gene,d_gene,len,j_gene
TGTGCCAGCATGGGACAGGGGGGGAACGAGCAGTACTTC,CASMGQGGNEQYF,few,TRBV2,TRBD1,13,TRBJ2-7
TGTGCCACCAGTGATTCCGGGACCCAAGGGGTCCGGGAGCTGTTTTTT,CATSDSGTQGVRELFF,-,TRBV24-1,-,16,TRBJ2-2
TGTGCCAGCAGTCTGACAGGGGGTAGGCTCCGCGGTGGACAGACCCAGTACTTC,CASSLTGGRLRGGQTQYF,-,TRBV27,TRBD1,18,TRBJ2-5
TGTGCCAGCAGCCCTGACAGGGTTCTACCCCACGAGCAGTACTTC,CASSPDRVLPHEQYF,few,TRBV7-9,TRBD1,15,TRBJ2-7
TGCAGTGCTAAATTCCCTGGGGATCAGCCCCAGCATTTT,CSAKFPGDQPQHF,-,TRBV20-1,-,13,TRBJ1-5
TGTGCCAGCAGTGGTCTTCGGGAGTACGTGGATACGCAGTATTTT,CASSGLREYVDTQYF,-,TRBV25-1,-,15,TRBJ2-3
TGTGCCAGCAGTGAATTGGGGACCCTTCCGGAAAAACTGTTTTTT,CASSELGTLPEKLFF,-,TRBV6-1,-,15,TRBJ1-4
TGTGCCAGCAGCTGGGGGTCCGGGATTTCCTACAATGAGCAGTTCTTC,CASSWGSGISYNEQFF,few,TRBV7-9,-,16,TRBJ2-1
TGTGCCAGCAGTTATGGTACGGGACAGAGCAATGAGCAGTTCTTC,CASSYGTGQSNEQFF,-,TRBV6-5,TRBD1,15,TRBJ2-1
TGCGCCAGCAGCTTAGGACAGGGCCACAATGAGCAGTTCTTC,CASSLGQGHNEQFF,many,TRBV5-1,TRBD1,14,TRBJ2-1
TGTGCCAGCTCACCGAGCCCGACAGGGGGCGAGGGCAATCAGCCCCAGCATTTT,CASSPSPTGGEGNQPQHF,many,TRBV18,TRBD1,18,TRBJ1-5
TGTGCCAGTCACAATAGGCCCGGGGTCACCGGGGAGCTGTTTTTT,CASHNRPGVTGELFF,few,TRBV19,-,15,TRBJ2-2
TGTGCCAGCAGTCTGGACAGGGAGGTCGGGGAGACCCAGTACTTC,CASSLDREVGETQYF,many,TRBV28,TRBD1,15,TRBJ2-5
TGTGCCAGCAGCAGGACAGGGGCGATTTATGGCTACACCTTC,CASSRTGAIYGYTF,few,TRBV9,TRBD1,14,TRBJ1-2
TGCGCCAGCAGCCAAGAGGCACAGTTCACTGAAGCTTTCTTT,CASSQEAQFTEAFF,few,TRBV4-3,-,14,TRBJ1-1
TGTGCCAGCAGACGGGCCGGCGGGGGACTTAGAGGCTACACCTTC,CASRRAGGGLRGYTF,few,TRBV6-1,-,15,TRBJ1-2
TGTGCCAGCAGTCACAGGTTCGGGAACACCGGGGAGCTGTTTTTT,CASSHRFGNTGELFF,once,TRBV6-5,-,15,TRBJ2-2
TGTGCCAGCAGTCCCGGCGGCGGAAACACTGAAGCTTTCTTT,CASSPGGGNTEAFF,many,TRBV5-1,-,14,TRBJ1-1
TGTGCCAGCAGTCGCGACAGGGCCCCAGGCTATGGCTACACCTTC,CASSRDRAPGYGYTF,many,TRBV12-3/TRBV12-4,TRBD1,15,TRBJ1-2
TGCAGCGTTGCCAGGATTTGGGGCACAGATACGCAGTATTTT,CSVARIWGTDTQYF,few,TRBV29-1,-,14,TRBJ2-3
TGCGCCAGCAGCCAAGACCTAGGATACAACCGGCGTATTAGCGGGAGATACAATGAGCAGTTCTTC,CASSQDLGYNRRISGRYNEQFF,-,TRBV4-1,TRBD2,22,TRBJ2-1
TGCAGTGCTAGAGAGGCGGGCCCCTGGGAGACCCAGTACTTC,CSAREAGPWETQYF,few,TRBV20-1,-,14,TRBJ2-5
TGTGCCAGCAGCGCCCAGGGACAGGGGACCGGGGAGCTGTTTTTT,CASSAQGQGTGELFF,-,TRBV11-3,TRBD1,15,TRBJ2-2
TGTGCCAGCAGGTACAGGGGGCGCTTGCAGCCCCAGCATTTT,CASRYRGRLQPQHF,-,TRBV6-5,TRBD1,14,TRBJ1-5
TGCGCCAGCAGCCAGGGACAGGTTAACGAAAAACTGTTTTTT,CASSQGQVNEKLFF,-,TRBV4-3,TRBD1,14,TRBJ1-4
TGCGCCAGCAGCCAAGATGGCGTGCAGGGCTGGGAAAAACTGTTTTTT,CASSQDGVQGWEKLFF,few,TRBV4-3,-,16,TRBJ1-4
TGCAGTGCTAGAGGGCTAGCGGGATCGAGTGAGCAGTTCTTC,CSARGLAGSSEQFF,many,TRBV20-1,TRBD2,14,TRBJ2-1
TGTGCCAGCAGTTACTCGACAGCAGGGGCGGGAGTGGTTGCGGATACGCAGTATTTT,CASSYSTAGAGVVADTQYF,-,TRBV6-5,-,19,TRBJ2-3
TGTGCCAGCAGTCACAGGGGAGGTGAGCCCCAGCATTTT,CASSHRGGEPQHF,-,TRBV6-6,TRBD1,13,TRBJ1-5
TGCGCCAGCAGCCAAGAAGGTGGGACTAGCGGGAGTCGGTCCTACAATGAGCAGTTCTTC,CASSQEGGTSGSRSYNEQFF,-,TRBV4-3,TRBD2,20,TRBJ2-1
TGCGCCAGCAGCCAAGACTCGCCGGGGGGCAACTATGGCTACACCTTC,CASSQDSPGGNYGYTF,-,TRBV4-1,-,16,TRBJ1-2
TGCAGTGCTAGAGTTGGTAGCTCACCCGACGGTGAGCAGTTCTTC,CSARVGSSPDGEQFF,-,TRBV20-1,-,15,TRBJ2-1
TGTGCCAGCAGCTTAAGACTAGCGGGGTGGAATGAGCAGTTCTTC,CASSLRLAGWNEQFF,-,TRBV7-3,TRBD2,15,TRBJ2-1
TGTGCCAGCAGTTTTGGGCAGGGGAGGGAGACCCAGTACTTC,CASSFGQGRETQYF,many,TRBV12-3/TRBV12-4,-,14,TRBJ2-5
TGTGCCAGCAGCTTAGGGCGGGGGATGAACTATGGCTACACCTTC,CASSLGRGMNYGYTF,-,TRBV7-9,-,15,TRBJ1-2
TGTGCCAGCAGTTACACGGACTATCACACCGGGGAGCTGTTTTTT,CASSYTDYHTGELFF,-,TRBV6-5,-,15,TRBJ2-2
TGTGCCAGCAGCTTAGGAGAGACTCGCGAGCAGTTCTTC,CASSLGETREQFF,many,TRBV7-6,-,13,TRBJ2-1
TGTGCCAGCAGTTCGTCAGGGCTTAGCTCCTACAATGAGCAGTTCTTC,CASSSSGLSSYNEQFF,-,TRBV12-3/TRBV12-4,-,16,TRBJ2-1
TGTGCCAGCAGCCCCCTCCCCGGACTAGCGGGATACAACAAAAACATTCAGTACTTC,CASSPLPGLAGYNKNIQYF,many,TRBV4-2,TRBD2,19,TRBJ2-4
TGTGCCAGCAGCCCCCCGGGACTAACACTCACAGAGACCCAGTACTTC,CASSPPGLTLTETQYF,-,TRBV7-7,TRBD2,16,TRBJ2-5
TGTGCCAGTAGTATAGATGACTCGACAAGCTCCTACAATGAGCAGTTCTTC,CASSIDDSTSSYNEQFF,-,TRBV19,-,17,TRBJ2-1
TGCGCCAGCAGCTTGGGGGTTAGCGGGAGACCCCCCACAGATACGCAGTATTTT,CASSLGVSGRPPTDTQYF,few,TRBV5-1,TRBD2,18,TRBJ2-3
TGTGCCAGCAGCTTGGATTTCTACAGGGAGATAGCAGAGACCCAGTACTTC,CASSLDFYREIAETQYF,few,TRBV5-5,-,17,TRBJ2-5
TGCGCCAGCAGCTTGGCCTACATTAACACCGGGGAGCTGTTTTTT,CASSLAYINTGELFF,few,TRBV5-1,-,15,TRBJ2-2
TGTGCCAGCAGCCCAGGGCGGGGGGAAGCAGATACGCAGTATTTT,CASSPGRGEADTQYF,many,TRBV7-8,TRBD2,15,TRBJ2-3
TGCGCCAGCAGCCAAGATGTGGGGAGCAGGGGATCGCCAGCTTTCTTT,CASSQDVGSRGSPAFF,-,TRBV4-3,-,16,TRBJ1-1
TGCAGTGCTAGTGGGCTAGCGGGAGGGCGGAGCTCCTACAATGAGCAGTTCTTC,CSASGLAGGRSSYNEQFF,many,TRBV20-1,TRBD2,18,TRBJ2-1
TGTGCCAGCAGCGTAGACGACAGGGTTTCGCCTTACGAGCAGTACTTC,CASSVDDRVSPYEQYF,-,TRBV9,TRBD1,16,TRBJ2-7
TGTGCCAGCAGCGGTAGCGGGAGCAACAATGAGCAGTTCTTC,CASSGSGSNNEQFF,few,TRBV5-6,TRBD2,14,TRBJ2-1
TGTGCCAGCACACAGGGGTTCCAAGAGACCCAGTACTTC,CASTQGFQETQYF,-,TRBV12-3/TRBV12-4,TRBD1,13,TRBJ2-5
TGTGCCAGCAGCCCTTCCTCAGGGACATCAAATGAAAAACTGTTTTTT,CASSPSSGTSNEKLFF,many,TRBV12-3/TRBV12-4,-,16,TRBJ1-4
TGTGCCAGCTCACCACCGAGAGGGGGCCCTCAAGAGACCCAGTACTTC,CASSPPRGGPQETQYF,few,TRBV18,TRBD1,16,TRBJ2-5
TGTGCCAGCAGTTACTCGAAGCGGGGGCCGTCCACTGAAGCTTTCTTT,CASSYSKRGPSTEAFF,-,TRBV6-5,-,16,TRBJ1-1
TGCAGCGGAGGGACAGGGGGGCGAGGCTACACCTTC,CSGGTGGRGYTF,few,TRBV29-1,TRBD1,12,TRBJ1-2
TGTGCCAGCAGCTTGGTGGGGACGAATCAGCCCCAGCATTTT,CASSLVGTNQPQHF,-,TRBV5-5,-,14,TRBJ1-5